The 20 T cell receptor beta chains reported below all come from one sample, sequenced in a study of shared clonotypes between healthy human individuals. Profiling relied on immunoSEQ multiplex PCR, and the TCRdb table lists in-frame clones only, not all of them. The sample includes a few hundred thousand clones, roughly 70% of them seen just once. Sequenced sample: memory CD4+ T cells sorted from blood. This sample's subset: CD45RA-negative fraction. Every receptor here comes from a man aged 25-45 years in good health.

As regards this clone: Compared with germline, one end of the junction differs, possibly owing to a read error. This rearrangement joins TRBV7-7 to TRBJ1-1; TRBD1 is a possible D gene (6 bases). CDR3 size: 13 residues. Looked up from germline, CDR1 is SSHAT and CDR2 is FNYEAQ (reference sequence). The CDR3 here is CASSATGQTEAFF. CDR3 in DNA: TGTGCTAGCAGCGCGACAGGTCAGACTGAAGCTTTCTTT.

A remark on this clone: One end of the junction is discordant with germline, which a read error may explain. The genes are TRBV2 and TRBJ2-7; TRBD2 is a possible D gene (6 bases). Germline V gives CDR1 SNHLY, CDR2 FYNNEI. This CDR3 has 12 amino acids. The CDR3 nucleotides are TGTGCCAGCAGTGAATCCCCGGGACTGAGGCCTTTC. Translated, it gives CASSESPGLRPF. Variable domain in full (rest from reference TRBV2 and TRBJ2-7): EPEVTQTPSHQVTQMGQEVILRCVPISNHLYFYWYRQILGQKVEFLVSFYNNEISEKSEIFDDQFSVERPDGSNFTLKIRSTKLEDSAMYFCASSESPGLRPFGPGTRLTVT.

The J gene is TRBJ2-2, the V gene TRBV19, with 7 bases identical to TRBD2. This CDR3 region has 15 residues. Per germline, CDR1 LNHDA and CDR2 SQIVND (reference sequence). J was trimmed by 0 bases and V by 10 bases; bases with no gene match: 8. CDR3 DNA: TGTGCCACCAACTCGGCGGGGGCGAACACCGGGGAGCTGTTTTTT. Translation gives CATNSAGANTGELFF.

This clone is classed as medium-sized (0.01 to 0.1%). The V call is TRBV6-5, the J call TRBJ1-2; D unclear. V was pared by 3 bases and J by 6 bases, with 17 bases between. Looked up from germline, CDR1 is MNHEY and CDR2 is SVGAGI. The CDR3 length is 15 residues. The DNA for the CDR3 is TGTGCCAGCAGTTATAGTATAGGGCGGTCAGATGGCTACACCTTC. Translated, it gives CASSYSIGRSDGYTF.

As concerns this clone: This sample also contains other DNA sequences that code for the same CDR3. Here the CDR3 reads CASSLLGTYEQYF. The CDR3 coding sequence is TGTGCCAGCAGTTTACTAGGAACCTACGAGCAGTACTTC. The V and J genes are TRBV27 and TRBJ2-7; no clear D. Germline V gene data show CDR1 as MNHEY and CDR2 as SMNVEV (reference sequence). Trimming removed 2 bases at V and 2 bases at J, with 7 bases between. The CDR3 sequence is 13 residues long.

The chain employs TRBV30 and TRBJ2-3; D uncertain. This CDR3 is built from 14 residues. Germline V CDR1 and CDR2: GTSNPN, SVGIG (reference sequence). The ends were cut back, 4 bases at V and 2 bases at J, with 13 bases in the middle. Here the CDR3 DNA reads TGTGCCTGGACCCGGTCCGGTTACACAGATACGCAGTATTTT. It encodes CAWTRSGYTDTQYF.

V is TRBV5-3 and J is TRBJ2-1, with 14 bases matching TRBD2. TRBV5-3 carries the ORF label, with uncertain function. V lost 8 bases to trimming and J lost 7 bases; unmatched junction nucleotides: 17. CDR3 length: 18 residues. The CDR3 DNA reads as TGTGCCAGGACGGGACTAGCGGGAGCCCTCGTGGGGGGGAATGAGCAGTTCTTC. It encodes CARTGLAGALVGGNEQFF.

The gene calls are TRBV7-2 and TRBJ2-5; a possible D gene is TRBD2 (6 bases). The J call may be in error: the DNA end matches TRBJ2-7 better. Germline V gene lookup returns CDR1 SGHTA and CDR2 FQGNSA. This CDR3 is built from 14 residues. CDR3 DNA sequence: TGTGCCAGCAGTTCTGGGCCGGGAGCCTACGAGCAGTACTTC. This codes for CASSSGPGAYEQYF.

This sequence joins TRBV2 and TRBJ2-2; TRBD1 agrees at 7 bases. Germline loops: CDR1 SNHLY, CDR2 FYNNEI. V lost 7 bases and J lost 5; bases outside the gene matches: 4. The CDR3 runs 13 residues. The CDR3 is CASNPQGTGELFF. The CDR3 coding sequence is TGTGCCAGCAACCCACAGGGGACCGGGGAGCTGTTTTTT.

The chain employs TRBV14 and TRBJ2-7; 9 positions agree with TRBD2. The CDR3 loop spans 16 amino acids. Germline CDR1 SGHDN, CDR2 FVKESK. V shed 2 bases and J 6 bases; nucleotides not matched to a gene: 11. The CDR3 nucleotides are TGTGCCAGCAGCCAATTTAGCGGGAGAGGGTCTTCCGAGCAGTACTTC. It yields the protein CASSQFSGRGSSEQYF.

V usage is TRBV5-4 and J usage is TRBJ2-5, with a tentative D call TRBD2 (6 bases). The V gene's germline CDR1 is SGHNT and CDR2 YYREEE (reference sequence). This CDR3 is 15 amino acids long. Trimming left V 0 bases short and J 5 bases short, with 14 bases between. The CDR3 sequence: CASSLGYGRWETQYF. The CDR3 coding sequence is TGTGCCAGCAGCTTGGGCTATGGGAGGTGGGAGACCCAGTACTTC.

The genes are TRBV19 and TRBJ2-5; D is undetermined. Germline V lookup: CDR1 LNHDA, CDR2 SQIVND (reference sequence). The CDR3 is made up of 12 amino acids. Between the trimmed V and J ends, which lost 6 bases and 4 bases, there was a span of 9 bases. The CDR3 protein is CASSRHGETQYF. The CDR3 nucleotides are TGTGCCAGTAGCCGTCACGGAGAGACCCAGTACTTC.

This chain connects TRBV6-1 to TRBJ1-5; D gene unclear. The CDR3 contains 14 residues. CDR1 MNHNS and CDR2 SASEGT come from the germline V gene. V was clipped by 2 bases and J by 3 bases, with 8 bases between them. The CDR3 loop is CASSESSNNQPQHF. CDR3 DNA: TGTGCCAGCAGTGAATCCAGCAACAATCAGCCCCAGCATTTT.

The genes are TRBV27 and TRBJ2-7; 9 nucleotides agree with TRBD1. The CDR3 totals 14 residues. Germline assignment: CDR1 MNHEY and CDR2 SMNVEV (reference sequence). With 4 bases clipped from V and 5 bases from J, the junction kept 6 bases outside the gene matches. Here the CDR3 reads CASSWGTGRNEQYF. Written as DNA, the CDR3 is TGTGCCAGCAGTTGGGGGACAGGGAGAAACGAGCAGTACTTC.

V is TRBV7-6 and J is TRBJ1-4; D ambiguous. V was shortened by 2 bases and J by 0 bases, with 10 bases between the two germline ends. The CDR3 consists of 16 residues. The germline gives CDR1 SGHVS, CDR2 FNYEAQ. CDR3 protein: CASSLSSSATNEKLFF. The CDR3, as DNA: TGTGCCAGCAGCTTATCCTCCAGTGCAACTAATGAAAAACTGTTTTTT. The whole variable domain, remainder taken from reference TRBV7-6 and TRBJ1-4, is GAGVSQSPRYKVTKRGQDVALRCDPISGHVSLYWYRQALGQGPEFLTYFNYEAQQDKSGLPNDRFSAERPEGSISTLTIQRTEQRDSAMYRCASSLSSSATNEKLFFGSGTQLSVL.

This clone was recorded only once. The V gene is TRBV15, the J gene TRBJ2-6; D possibly matches TRBD1 or TRBD2 (5 bases each). This CDR3 is 15 amino acids long. Trimming stripped 3 bases from V and 2 bases from J, with 8 bases between. Germline V gene sequence: CDR1 LNHNV, CDR2 YYDKDF (reference sequence). The CDR3 protein is CATSSRGAGANVLTF. Here the CDR3 DNA reads TGTGCCACCAGCAGTCGGGGCGCTGGGGCCAACGTCCTGACTTTC.

This clone was seen just once. V usage is TRBV10-2 and J usage is TRBJ2-7; D may match TRBD1 or TRBD2 (7 bases each). Germline V gives CDR1 WSHSY, CDR2 SAAADI. The CDR3 loop spans 15 amino acids. V was pared by 5 bases and J by 3 bases, with 17 bases between. This CDR3 reads CASSLQAGQLYEQYF. DNA of the CDR3: TGCGCCAGCAGTCTCCAAGCGGGACAGCTCTACGAGCAGTACTTC.

The chain couples TRBV7-9 to TRBJ1-6; D remains unclear. Germline V gene lookup returns CDR1 SEHNR and CDR2 FQNEAQ (reference sequence). The CDR3 is 16 residues long. V shed 2 bases and J shed 0 bases, with 8 bases lying between them. CDR3 in amino acids: CASSLTWGSYNSPLHF. CDR3 DNA: TGTGCCAGCAGCTTAACATGGGGCTCCTATAATTCACCCCTCCACTTT. Complete variable domain (other parts from reference TRBV7-9 and TRBJ1-6): DTGVSQNPRHKITKRGQNVTFRCDPISEHNRLYWYRQTLGQGPEFLTYFQNEAQLEKSRLLSDRFSAERPKGSFSTLEIQRTEQGDSAMYLCASSLTWGSYNSPLHFGNGTRLTVT.

This clone has a single count. The chain recombines TRBV28 with TRBJ2-1; TRBD2 aligns across 9 bases. This CDR3 region has 16 residues. Trimming took 4 bases from V and 7 from J; bases not matched to a gene: 11. Germline CDR1 is MDHEN and CDR2 is SYDVKM. The CDR3 DNA is TGTGCCAGCAGTTCCCCGGCGGGAGGGCCTAAAAATGAGCAGTTCTTC. Encoded protein: CASSSPAGGPKNEQFF.

The chain has TRBV10-3 and TRBJ2-1, with a weak D call TRBD1 (5 bases). Germline lookup yields CDR1 ENHRY and CDR2 SYGVKD. The CDR3 is made up of 18 amino acids. Trimming removed 0 bases from V and 0 bases from J, with 15 bases in between. DNA of the CDR3: TGTGCCATCAGTGAGTCGACTCCCAGGGAAGGCTCCTACAATGAGCAGTTCTTC. Translation gives CAISESTPREGSYNEQFF.